This T cell receptor (beta chain) was captured in a study of blood T cell repertoires in COVID-19. Overall study: COVID-19 samples from acute and convalescent phases originated in the United States, Italy and Spain. PBMCs, B-cell-depleted T cells, or T cells provided the cDNA or gDNA that made up the material.

The CDR3 is 15 amino acids. After removal of 5 bases from V and 1 base from J, the junction contained 5 bases not matched to a gene. The germline gives CDR1 LNHNV, CDR2 YYDKDF (reference sequence). A Seattle source enrolled patients during active infection and followed them longitudinally. In the original processing: By means of reference gene primer amplification, nucleated cell counts were estimated. Data came from immunoSEQ multiplex PCR; TCRdb stores just in-frame clones and leaves some out. The V and J calls and the clone size are those of that table, but D and trimming were determined from the DNA. The sample comprises roughly 200,000 clones, 79% of which are singletons, and 5.5% to 7% rests with the top ten.

The clonotype comes from a woman aged 40-49 years with COVID-19, enrolled during active disease. Sequencing input: peripheral blood. The rearrangement uses TRBV15 and TRBJ1-3, with 7 bases identical to TRBD1. The CDR3 reads CATSFDRASGNTIYF. Here the CDR3 DNA reads TGTGCCACCAGCTTCGACAGGGCTTCTGGAAACACCATATATTTT. Full variable domain (outside the CDR3, taken from reference TRBV15 and TRBJ1-3): DAMVIQNPRYQVTQFGKPVTLSCSQTLNHNVMYWYQQKSSQAPKLLFHYYDKDFNNEADTPDNFQSRRPNTSFCFLDIRSPGLGDTAMYLCATSFDRASGNTIYFGEGSWLTVV.